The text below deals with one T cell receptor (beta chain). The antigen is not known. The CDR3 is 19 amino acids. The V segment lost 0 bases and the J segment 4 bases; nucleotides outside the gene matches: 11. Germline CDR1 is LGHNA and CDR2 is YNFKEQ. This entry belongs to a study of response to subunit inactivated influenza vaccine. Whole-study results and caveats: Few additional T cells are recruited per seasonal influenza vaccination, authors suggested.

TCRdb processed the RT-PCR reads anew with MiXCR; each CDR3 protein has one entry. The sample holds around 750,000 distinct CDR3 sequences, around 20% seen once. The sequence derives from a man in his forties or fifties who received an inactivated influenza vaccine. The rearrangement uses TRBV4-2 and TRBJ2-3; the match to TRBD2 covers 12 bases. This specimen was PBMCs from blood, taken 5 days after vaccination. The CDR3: CASSQDWASGGALADTQYF. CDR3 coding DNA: TGTGCCAGCAGCCAAGATTGGGCTAGCGGGGGGGCACTCGCAGATACGCAGTATTTT.